The 18 T cell receptor beta chains given below trace back to one sample, sequenced in a study of cytomegalovirus exposure and HLA in healthy donors. The PCR employed 60 Vbeta primers together with 13 Jbeta primers. Profiling relied on immunoSEQ multiplex PCR, and the TCRdb table lists in-frame clones only, not all of them. This sample has around 67,000 clones, with less than 70% found just once. The sample comprised PBMCs. The receptors stem from a woman aged 50 to 60 in good health and CMV-seronegative.

This chain uses TRBV10-3 with TRBJ1-2; D is uncertain. The CDR3 totals 13 residues. Germline values: CDR1 ENHRY, CDR2 SYGVKD. Trimming took 3 bases from V and 2 from J, leaving 7 bases between them. DNA of the CDR3: TGTGCCATCAGTGATCAGATCAACTATGGCTACACCTTC. Translated, it gives CAISDQINYGYTF.

The chain has TRBV27 and TRBJ1-5; 7 bases match TRBD1. Germline CDR1 and CDR2: MNHEY and SMNVEV (reference sequence). The CDR3 covers 16 residues. Losses at the gene ends were 6 bases for V and 6 bases for J; bases not matched to a gene: 14. CDR3 in DNA: TGTGCCAGCAGATATTCCGGGACAGCGGTGGGTCAGCCCCAGCATTTT. Protein sequence: CASRYSGTAVGQPQHF.

The gene calls are TRBV19 and TRBJ1-2; TRBD1 matches 7 bases. The germline V gene encodes CDR1 LNHDA and CDR2 SQIVND (reference sequence). J lost 3 bases, V lost 7 bases, and 8 bases had no gene match. The length of the CDR3 is 14 residues. CDR3 sequence (DNA): TGTGCCAGTAATGACGGGGACAGCTACTATGGCTACACCTTC. As protein: CASNDGDSYYGYTF.

The chain joins TRBV11-3 to TRBJ1-5; TRBD1 is a possible D gene (5 bases). CDR1 and CDR2 (germline): SGHNT, YENEEA. The CDR3 has 15 amino acids. The V end was cut by 4 bases, the J end by 2 bases, with 12 bases between. The CDR3 DNA reads TGTGCCAGCAGCTCCGGGGGGACGGGCAATCAGCCCCAGCATTTT. This translates into CASSSGGTGNQPQHF.

V is TRBV6-5 and J is TRBJ1-1, with D perhaps matching TRBD1 (5 bases). This CDR3 contains 12 residues. V lost 11 bases and J 6 bases, leaving 16 bases between the germline ends. Germline V gives CDR1 MNHEY, CDR2 SVGAGI. CDR3 nucleotides: TGTGCCTTGGACGGGGGAGAGTCTGAAGCTTTCTTT. As protein: CALDGGESEAFF.

This chain uses TRBV29-1 with TRBJ2-5, with D maybe TRBD2 (5 bases). Germline CDR1 is SQVTM and CDR2 is ANQGSEA. Trimming removed 3 bases at V and 5 bases at J, with 10 bases between. The CDR3 covers 12 residues. CDR3 residues: CSVEPGIETQYF. CDR3 DNA: TGCAGCGTTGAGCCGGGGATCGAGACCCAGTACTTC.

The gene calls are TRBV14 and TRBJ2-1, with 9 bases that match TRBD2. The CDR3 sequence is 20 residues long. J lost 3 bases, V lost 0 bases, and 15 bases had no gene match. Germline loops: CDR1 SGHDN, CDR2 FVKESK. The CDR3: CASSQDRRTSVSSFYNEQFF. The CDR3 DNA reads TGTGCCAGCAGCCAAGATCGGAGGACTAGCGTTTCTTCTTTCTACAATGAGCAGTTCTTC.

This clone was seen a handful of times. V and J are TRBV19 and TRBJ2-2, with D unclear. The CDR3 runs 12 residues. CDR1 is LNHDA and CDR2 is SQIVND in the germline V gene (reference sequence). Trimming took 7 bases from V and 3 from J, leaving 6 bases between them. Written as DNA, the CDR3 is TGTGCCAGTACCTACCACACCGGGGAGCTGTTTTTT. This gives the protein CASTYHTGELFF.

V and J are TRBV4-3 and TRBJ1-2, with D unclear. V shed 4 bases and J shed 1 base, with 10 bases lying between them. CDR1 LGHNA and CDR2 YSLEER come from the germline V gene. The CDR3 covers 14 residues. This CDR3 is CASSPGWSNYGYTF. The CDR3 DNA is TGCGCCAGCAGCCCGGGGTGGAGTAACTATGGCTACACCTTC.

The gene calls are TRBV27 and TRBJ1-2, with TRBD1 identical over 7 bases. The V gene end was trimmed by 4 bases and the J gene end by 4 bases; junction bases not matched to a gene: 6. The CDR3 is 14 residues long. Germline CDR1 is MNHEY and CDR2 is SMNVEV (reference sequence). In DNA form, the CDR3 reads TGTGCCAGCAGTTATAAGGGGGCGGCCTATGGCTACACCTTC. It translates to CASSYKGAAYGYTF.

This clone was detected only a few times. The chain employs TRBV7-9 and TRBJ2-7, with 7 bases lining up with TRBD1. Trimming cost V 8 bases and J 2 bases; bases outside gene matches: 3. The CDR3 is 12 residues long. Germline V gives CDR1 SEHNR, CDR2 FQNEAQ (reference sequence). For the CDR3, the DNA is TGTGCCAGCCGACAGGGAACCTACGAGCAGTACTTC. It is translated as CASRQGTYEQYF.

This clone was detected a few times. This chain links TRBV4-1 with TRBJ2-2, with TRBD2 identical over 7 bases. The J segment lost 7 bases and the V segment lost 6 bases, leaving 8 bases of the junction unmatched. The CDR3 consists of 14 residues. The germline gives CDR1 MGHRA, CDR2 YSYEKL. CDR3 amino acids: CASRMAGANGELFF. The CDR3 nucleotides read TGCGCCAGCAGAATGGCGGGAGCGAACGGGGAGCTGTTTTTT.

V gene TRBV5-1 combines with J gene TRBJ1-5; D is undetermined. This CDR3 is built from 13 residues. V lost 5 bases to trimming and J lost 2 bases, with 8 bases between them. Germline V lookup: CDR1 SGHRS, CDR2 YFSETQ. CDR3 bases: TGCGCCAGCAGTAGGGAGGGCAATCAGCCCCAGCATTTT. Translated: CASSREGNQPQHF.

This clone was observed once. This chain joins TRBV30 and TRBJ2-1; 8 bases match TRBD1. The V and J ends lost 2 bases and 5 bases, in that order; junction bases with no gene match: 5. The CDR3 has 14 residues. Germline lookup yields CDR1 GTSNPN and CDR2 SVGIG (reference sequence). CDR3 protein: CAWSFMDRDNEQFF. The CDR3 DNA sequence: TGTGCCTGGAGTTTTATGGACAGGGACAATGAGCAGTTCTTC.

This clone rates as medium-sized (0.01 to 0.1%). This sequence joins TRBV15 and TRBJ2-4; 9 nucleotides align to TRBD1. Looked up from germline, CDR1 is LNHNV and CDR2 is YYDKDF (reference sequence). This CDR3 has 16 amino acids. J gave up 8 bases and V 1 base, and 9 bases lay outside the gene matches. The CDR3 nucleotides read TGTGCCACCAGCAGAGCGGGGGACAGGGTCGGGGACATTCAGTACTTC. As protein: CATSRAGDRVGDIQYF.

The V and J genes are TRBV13 and TRBJ2-3; 7 bases fit TRBD2. In germline, CDR1 is PRHDT, CDR2 FYEKMQ (reference sequence). This CDR3 has 14 residues. The V and J ends lost 9 bases and 4 bases, in that order; junction bases with no gene match: 10. CDR3 sequence reads: CARGGGRFPDTQYF. CDR3 in DNA: TGTGCCAGGGGTGGCGGGAGATTCCCAGATACGCAGTATTTT.

The V gene is TRBV6-6, the J gene TRBJ2-2, with D uncertain. CDR1 and CDR2 (germline): MNHNY, SVGAGI (reference sequence). This CDR3 region has 16 residues. Trimming cost V 5 bases and J 1 base, with 14 bases left between them. CDR3 nucleotides: TGTGCCAGCAGTCCCGCTACCGCTAGGAACACCGGGGAGCTGTTTTTT. It yields the protein CASSPATARNTGELFF.

In its sample, this clone was seen many times. V is TRBV5-1 and J is TRBJ2-7; D perhaps matches TRBD1 (6 bases). V was clipped by 5 bases and J by 6 bases, with 12 bases between them. Per germline, CDR1 SGHRS and CDR2 YFSETQ. The CDR3 length is 12 residues. The DNA for the CDR3 is TGCGCCAGCAGACAGGGACGTGGCGAGCAGTACTTC. Translation: CASRQGRGEQYF.